This note documents a single T cell receptor (beta chain) sequence. The entry originates in a study of blood T cell repertoires in COVID-19. Study in general: T cells, B-cell-depleted T cells, or PBMCs supplied cDNA or gDNA.

Authors' analysis steps: Reference gene primer amplification gave estimated nucleated cell counts. Here immunoSEQ multiplex PCR was the method, and the copy in TCRdb shows in-frame clones only, minus some. D and trimming were read from the DNA, whereas the V and J calls and clone size are those reported in that table. The table has 57,000 or so clones, approximately 80% seen once. CDR3 length: 14 amino acids. Per the germline V gene, CDR1 is LGHDT and CDR2 is YNNKEL (reference sequence). V was clipped by 3 bases and J by 2 bases; unmatched bases: 2. The chain uses TRBV3-1 (or the pseudogene TRBV3-2) and TRBJ2-5; 8 nucleotides match TRBD1. This receptor was identified in a man aged 55-75 years with acute or convalescent COVID-19. The sample was peripheral blood. The CDR3 sequence is CASSQDRAQETQYF. The CDR3 region has the DNA TGTGCCAGCAGCCAGGACAGGGCACAAGAGACCCAGTACTTC.